Shown below are 25 T cell receptor beta chains from a single sample sequenced in a study of human T cells and chemical hapten exposure. TCRdb re-analysed the RACE reads in MiXCR, keeping a single row per CDR3 protein. The repertoire holds tens of thousands of distinct CDR3 sequences, with roughly 6.7% as singletons. Time point indicated: pre-sensitization, week 0. Treatment indicated: therapeutic diphenylcyclopropenone sensitization with weekly scalp DPC. The sample was whole blood, taken in connection with sensitization to the hapten diphenylcyclopropenone (DPC). The origin of the receptors is a woman in her 30s with alopecia areata. Some clones in this sample may be carry-over from other donors' samples.

This clonotype was picked up a small number of times. The rearrangement joins TRBV29-1 to TRBJ1-1; the D is unclear. V was shortened by 5 bases and J by 5 bases, with 9 bases between the two germline ends. Germline CDR1 and CDR2: SQVTM and ANQGSEA. This CDR3 contains 11 residues. The CDR3 coding sequence is TGCAGCGTTCTTTGGCTAACTGAAGCTTTCTTT. Its translation is CSVLWLTEAFF.

The table lists this clonotype with many counts. The rearrangement joins TRBV3-1 to TRBJ1-2; no clear D gene. CDR1 and CDR2 from the germline V gene are LGHDT and YNNKEL (reference sequence). This CDR3 is built from 15 residues. Trimming stripped 5 bases from V and 8 bases from J, with 21 bases between. The CDR3 DNA follows: TGTGCCAGCAGCACCCGAGGCAGGTCAGGTCAGGGCTACACCTTC. This gives the protein CASSTRGRSGQGYTF.

A remark on this clonotype: This may stem from a read error, because a much larger clone lies one nucleotide away. The rearrangement joins TRBV3-1 to TRBJ1-6, with D uncertain. Germline values: CDR1 LGHDT, CDR2 YNNKEL (reference sequence). The CDR3 runs to 13 residues. CDR3 coding DNA: TGTGTCAGCAGCCAAGCACAGCGGTCACCCCTCCACTTT. It is translated as CVSSQAQRSPLHF.

The genes are TRBV5-1 and TRBJ1-2, with D possibly TRBD1 on 6 matching bases. V was pared by 4 bases and J by 2 bases, with 9 bases between. The CDR3 consists of 13 residues. Germline V gives CDR1 SGHRS, CDR2 YFSETQ. DNA of the CDR3: TGCGCCAGCAGCACCGGACAGAACTATGGCTACACCTTC. It yields the protein CASSTGQNYGYTF.

This clonotype has a count of ten or more. Here the CDR3 reads CASSLQENSPLHF. Written as DNA, the CDR3 is TGTGCCAGCAGCTTACAGGAGAATTCACCCCTCCACTTT. V gene TRBV7-6 combines with J gene TRBJ1-6; no firm D call. With 2 bases removed from V and 7 bases from J, the gap between germline ends came to 6 bases. In germline, CDR1 is SGHVS, CDR2 FNYEAQ. The CDR3 has 13 residues.

This clonotype was counted between two and nine times. The chain couples TRBV10-3 to TRBJ1-5, with D possibly being TRBD1 (5 bases). V lost 6 bases to trimming and J lost 2 bases, with 11 bases between them. The CDR3 runs 14 residues. CDR1 and CDR2 (germline): ENHRY, SYGVKD. The CDR3 loop is CAISRAEGNQPQHF. CDR3 in DNA: TGTGCCATCAGCAGGGCTGAGGGCAATCAGCCCCAGCATTTT.

This clonotype was detected ten times or more. The chain combines TRBV30 with TRBJ2-2, with D tentatively TRBD1 or TRBD2 (6 bases each). Trimming took 3 bases from V and 7 from J, leaving 15 bases between them. In germline, CDR1 is GTSNPN, CDR2 SVGIG (reference sequence). CDR3 length: 14 residues. Here the CDR3 DNA reads TGTGCCTGGAGCCTTACCGCGGGACACGGGGAGCTGTTTTTT. As protein: CAWSLTAGHGELFF.

This clonotype occurred many times. The chain carries TRBV3-1 and TRBJ1-4; D unclear. CDR1 is LGHDT, CDR2 YNNKEL, per germline (reference sequence). V dropped 2 bases and J dropped 7 bases, with 11 bases sitting between them. The CDR3 has 14 amino acids. In DNA form, the CDR3 reads TGTGCCAGCAGCCAATCGTCAGCATCTGAAAAACTGTTTTTT. Its translation: CASSQSSASEKLFF.

A word on this clonotype: It may be a read error: a sequence one base away is much more abundant. The final CDR3 position lacks the conserved phenylalanine or tryptophan, pointing to a likely read error. The chain links TRBV20-1 to TRBJ1-6; 7 nucleotides agree with TRBD1. V was clipped by 1 base and J by 9 bases; unmatched bases: 12. This CDR3 has 16 residues. Looked up from germline, CDR1 is DFQATT and CDR2 is SNEGSKA (reference sequence). CDR3 coding DNA: TGCAGTGCTAGAGGAGGACAGGCGCCATTAATTTCACCCCTCCACCTT. It yields the protein CSARGGQAPLISPLHL.

The chain's CDR3 is CASSLVVGLAGSYNEQFF. The CDR3 nucleotides read TGTGCCAGCAGCTTAGTTGTGGGACTAGCGGGGTCTTACAATGAGCAGTTCTTC. The chain is built from TRBV7-2 and TRBJ2-1; 13 nucleotides line up with TRBD2. The CDR3 loop spans 18 amino acids. Germline V gives CDR1 SGHTA, CDR2 FQGNSA. Trimming took 1 base from V and 4 from J; bases not matched to a gene: 7.

Comments on this clonotype: The junction departs from the called germline gene at one end, perhaps through a read error. The J gene is TRBJ2-3, the V gene TRBV29-1, with D hard to call. CDR1 is SQVTM, CDR2 ANQGSEA, per germline. This CDR3 comprises 13 residues. The CDR3 spells CSVEEDASDTQYF. The CDR3 nucleotides read TGCAGCGTCGAAGAGGACGCCTCGGATACGCAGTATTTT.

This clonotype was counted at least ten times. The CDR3 DNA reads TGTGCCACCAGCAGAGTTACAGGGGCAGGGCCCACTGAAGCTTTCTTT. It encodes CATSRVTGAGPTEAFF. J is TRBJ1-1 and V is TRBV15; 7 bases are shared with TRBD1. Germline assignment: CDR1 LNHNV and CDR2 YYDKDF (reference sequence). The CDR3 consists of 16 residues. Losses at the gene ends were 1 base for V and 4 bases for J; bases not matched to a gene: 9.

This clonotype was found many times. The J gene is TRBJ2-4, the V gene TRBV5-1; 9 bases line up with TRBD2. The ends lost 0 bases at V and 3 bases at J; junction bases unmatched: 7. CDR3 length: 17 amino acids. Germline CDR1 is SGHRS and CDR2 is YFSETQ. CDR3 bases: TGCGCCAGCAGCTTGGAGCGCGGGGGGGCCGTCAAAAACATTCAGTACTTC. Its protein product is CASSLERGGAVKNIQYF.

The rearrangement links TRBV7-9 to TRBJ2-2; D gene unclear. CDR3 length equals 14 residues. Germline CDR1 and CDR2: SEHNR and FQNEAQ (reference sequence). V lost 3 bases and J 7 bases, leaving 12 bases between the germline ends. The CDR3 nucleotides read TGTGCCAGCAGCTTCCTAGGGCCCGTCGGGGAGCTGTTTTTT. Translated, it gives CASSFLGPVGELFF.

This clonotype was counted many times. The chain couples TRBV30 to TRBJ2-1; D is perhaps TRBD2 (6 bases). The CDR3 extends over 14 amino acids. Germline V lookup: CDR1 GTSNPN, CDR2 SVGIG (reference sequence). The V end lost 4 bases, the J end lost 1 base, and 11 bases lay between the germline ends. This CDR3 reads CAWKLRGSYNEQFF. In nucleotides, the CDR3 is TGTGCCTGGAAATTGCGGGGATCCTACAATGAGCAGTTCTTC.

There are a few counts of this clonotype. The junction departs from the called germline gene at one end, perhaps through a read error. The J gene is TRBJ1-2, the V gene TRBV2, with 11 bases fitting TRBD1. CDR1 is SNHLY and CDR2 is FYNNEI in the germline V gene. The CDR3 totals 15 residues. CDR3 protein: CASSRTGGAPYGDTF. The CDR3 bases are TGTGCCAGCAGCCGGACAGGGGGCGCACCCTATGGCGACACCTTC.

This clonotype was recorded at least ten times. This sequence joins TRBV18 and TRBJ1-1; perhaps TRBD1 as D (5 bases). V was pared by 2 bases and J by 4 bases, with 14 bases between. Per the germline V gene, CDR1 is KGHSH and CDR2 is LQKENI. The CDR3 runs to 15 residues. CDR3 nucleotide sequence: TGTGCCAGCTCACCATTGTCAGGGAGTCTCACTGAAGCTTTCTTT. Its protein product is CASSPLSGSLTEAFF.

This clonotype was counted at least ten times. The V gene is TRBV18, the J gene TRBJ1-2; D is unclear. CDR1 KGHSH and CDR2 LQKENI come from the germline V gene. V was cut by 4 bases and J by 4 bases, with 13 bases left in between. The length of the CDR3 is 14 residues. In nucleotides, the CDR3 is TGTGCCAGCTCACTCAGAGATCGCAGCTATGGCTACACCTTC. It specifies CASSLRDRSYGYTF.

This clonotype was observed at least ten times. The V call is TRBV12-3 or TRBV12-4, the J call TRBJ1-2; perhaps TRBD1 as D (5 bases). Trimming pared 4 bases from V and 1 base from J, leaving 7 bases between. The CDR3 totals 13 residues. The CDR3 reads CASSSTVNYGYTF. As DNA, the CDR3 is TGTGCCAGCAGTTCGACAGTTAACTATGGCTACACCTTC.

About this clonotype itself: Since a much larger clone is just one base distant, this may be a read error. V is TRBV2 and J is TRBJ2-5; a possible D gene is TRBD1 (6 bases). Germline lookup yields CDR1 SNHLY and CDR2 FYNNEI. V was trimmed by 8 bases and J by 5 bases, leaving 21 bases between them. The CDR3 totals 15 residues. DNA of the CDR3: TGTGCCAGCCTCATTTCGCCAGGGGAACGCGAGACCCAGTACTTC. It yields the protein CASLISPGERETQYF.

This clonotype was recorded at least ten times. For the CDR3, the DNA is TGCAGCGCCTTGGCCCCCGGACTAGCACCAAACAATGAGCAGTTCTTC. Protein sequence: CSALAPGLAPNNEQFF. The chain has TRBV29-1 and TRBJ2-1; 8 nucleotides line up with TRBD2. The CDR3 sequence is 16 residues long. The V gene end was trimmed by 7 bases and the J gene end by 5 bases; junction bases not matched to a gene: 16. The germline gives CDR1 SQVTM, CDR2 ANQGSEA.

In its sample, this clonotype was seen many times. The DNA for the CDR3 is TGTGCCAGCAGTGAATGGGCAGGCAACTCTGGAAACACCATATATTTT. Translating it yields CASSEWAGNSGNTIYF. V gene TRBV25-1 combines with J gene TRBJ1-3; D not resolved. The V gene's germline CDR1 is MGHDK and CDR2 SYGVNS. The CDR3 is made up of 16 amino acids. V shed 1 base and J shed 0 bases, with 10 bases lying between them.

A few counts support this clonotype. V gene TRBV20-1 combines with J gene TRBJ1-1; perhaps TRBD1 as D (5 bases). CDR1 and CDR2 (germline): DFQATT, SNEGSKA (reference sequence). The CDR3 is 14 residues long. Trimming shortened V by 2 bases and J by 0 bases, and 10 bases separated the two germline ends. CDR3 protein: CSARTGTVNTEAFF. CDR3 nucleotides: TGCAGTGCTAGAACTGGGACTGTGAACACTGAAGCTTTCTTT.

This clonotype showed up many times. The chain employs TRBV5-4 and TRBJ1-2; D not certain. The V end lost 2 bases, the J end lost 2 bases, and 1 base lay between the germline ends. The germline CDR1 and CDR2 sequences are SGHNT and YYREEE (reference sequence). CDR3 length: 11 amino acids. The CDR3 DNA is TGTGCCAGCAGCTTCAACTATGGCTACACCTTC. Amino acid sequence: CASSFNYGYTF.

The table lists this clonotype with many counts. J is TRBJ2-3 and V is TRBV14; TRBD2 matches 8 bases. V was clipped by 4 bases and J by 5 bases; unmatched bases: 11. CDR3 size: 16 residues. CDR1 is SGHDN, CDR2 FVKESK, per germline. In nucleotides, the CDR3 is TGTGCCAGCAGCCCCCGTGCAAGCGGGGGTGGAGATACGCAGTATTTT. Protein: CASSPRASGGGDTQYF.